This TCR beta chain was observed in a study of blood T cell repertoires in COVID-19. Looking at the study overall: Material from acute and convalescent COVID-19 was sourced from the United States, Italy and Spain. Sources were T cells, B-cell-depleted T cells, or PBMCs; the material itself was cDNA or gDNA.

CDR1 LNHDA and CDR2 SQIVND come from the germline V gene (reference sequence). The CDR3 has 16 amino acids. The J segment lost 5 bases and the V segment lost 6 bases, leaving 11 bases of the junction unmatched. Method: immunoSEQ multiplex PCR; TCRdb's copy keeps in-frame clones and lacks some. The repertoire holds around 150,000 clones, about 90% seen once, with about 4% in the top ten. The V and J genes are TRBV19 and TRBJ2-1, with 9 positions matching TRBD1. Sequencing was carried out using peripheral blood. The sequence derives from a woman aged 55 to 70 with active or convalescent COVID-19. CDR3 loop: CASRNGAQGADNEQFF. CDR3 sequence (DNA): TGTGCCAGTAGAAATGGGGCACAGGGGGCGGACAATGAGCAGTTCTTC.